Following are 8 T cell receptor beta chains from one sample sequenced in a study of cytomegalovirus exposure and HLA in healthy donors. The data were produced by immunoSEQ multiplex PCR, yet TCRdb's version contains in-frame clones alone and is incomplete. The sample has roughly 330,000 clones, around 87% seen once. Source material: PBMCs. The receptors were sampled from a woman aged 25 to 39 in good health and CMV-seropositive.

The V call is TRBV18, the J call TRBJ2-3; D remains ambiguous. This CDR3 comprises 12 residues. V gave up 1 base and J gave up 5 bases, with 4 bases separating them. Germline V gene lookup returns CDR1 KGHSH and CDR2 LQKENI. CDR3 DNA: TGTGCCAGCTCACCACGGGGAGATACGCAGTATTTT. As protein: CASSPRGDTQYF.

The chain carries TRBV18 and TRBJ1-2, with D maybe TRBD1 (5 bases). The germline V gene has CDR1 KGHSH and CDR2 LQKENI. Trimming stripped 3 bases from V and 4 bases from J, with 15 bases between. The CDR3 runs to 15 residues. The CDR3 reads CASSPGDGTAYGYTF. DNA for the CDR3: TGTGCCAGCTCACCGGGGGACGGCACTGCCTATGGCTACACCTTC.

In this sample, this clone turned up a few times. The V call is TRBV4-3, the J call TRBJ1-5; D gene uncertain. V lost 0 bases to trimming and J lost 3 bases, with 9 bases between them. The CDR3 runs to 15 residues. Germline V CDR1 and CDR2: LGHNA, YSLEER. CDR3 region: CASSQDFGLNQPQHF. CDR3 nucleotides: TGCGCCAGCAGCCAAGATTTTGGTCTCAATCAGCCCCAGCATTTT.

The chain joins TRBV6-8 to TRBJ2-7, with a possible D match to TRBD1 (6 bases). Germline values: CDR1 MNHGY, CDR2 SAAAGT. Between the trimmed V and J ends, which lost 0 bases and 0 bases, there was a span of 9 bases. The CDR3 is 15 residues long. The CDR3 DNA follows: TGTGCCAGCAGTTACTCTGGACAGCCCTCCTACGAGCAGTACTTC. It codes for CASSYSGQPSYEQYF.

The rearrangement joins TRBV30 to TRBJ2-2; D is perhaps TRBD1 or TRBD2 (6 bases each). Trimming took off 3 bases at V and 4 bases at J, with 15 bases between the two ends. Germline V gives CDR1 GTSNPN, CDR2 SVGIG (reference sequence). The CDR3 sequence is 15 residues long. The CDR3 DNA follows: TGTGCCTGGAGGGACCGGGGGCTAGGCACCGGGGAGCTGTTTTTT. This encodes CAWRDRGLGTGELFF.

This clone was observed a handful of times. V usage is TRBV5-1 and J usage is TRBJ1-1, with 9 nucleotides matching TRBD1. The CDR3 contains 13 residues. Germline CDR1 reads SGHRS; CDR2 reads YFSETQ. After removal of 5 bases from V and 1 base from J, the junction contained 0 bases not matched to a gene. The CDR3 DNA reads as TGCGCCAGCAGGACAGGGGGGAACACTGAAGCTTTCTTT. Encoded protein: CASRTGGNTEAFF.

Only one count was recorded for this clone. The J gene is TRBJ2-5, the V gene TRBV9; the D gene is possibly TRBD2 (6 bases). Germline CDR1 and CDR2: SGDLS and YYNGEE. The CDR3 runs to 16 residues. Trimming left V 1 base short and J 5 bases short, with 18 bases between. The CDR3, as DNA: TGTGCCAGCAGCGTATCGGGGGACCGGGCTGGCGAGACCCAGTACTTC. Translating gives CASSVSGDRAGETQYF.

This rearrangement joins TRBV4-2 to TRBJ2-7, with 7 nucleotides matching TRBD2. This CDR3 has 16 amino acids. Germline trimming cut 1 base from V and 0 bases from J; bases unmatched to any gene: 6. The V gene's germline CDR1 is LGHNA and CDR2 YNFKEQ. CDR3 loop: CASSQARGGVSYEQYF. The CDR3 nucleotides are TGTGCCAGCAGCCAAGCTCGCGGGGGAGTCTCCTACGAGCAGTACTTC.